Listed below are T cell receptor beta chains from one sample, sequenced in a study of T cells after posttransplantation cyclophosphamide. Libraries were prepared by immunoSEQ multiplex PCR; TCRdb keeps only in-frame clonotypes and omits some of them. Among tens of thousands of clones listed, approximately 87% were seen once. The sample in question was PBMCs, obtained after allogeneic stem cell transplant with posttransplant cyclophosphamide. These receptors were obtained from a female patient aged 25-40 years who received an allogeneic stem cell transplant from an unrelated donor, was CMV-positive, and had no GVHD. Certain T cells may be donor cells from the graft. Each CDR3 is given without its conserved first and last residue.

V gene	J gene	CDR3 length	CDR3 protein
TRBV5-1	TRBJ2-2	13	ASSLGHENTGELF
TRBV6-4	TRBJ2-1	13	ASSEQGGGAHKQF
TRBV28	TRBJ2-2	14	ASSLVAAPRTGELF
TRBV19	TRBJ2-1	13	ASSMDRGSYNEQF
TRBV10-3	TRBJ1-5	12	AISLAGDTQPQH
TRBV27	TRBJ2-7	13	ASSFAGQGDYEQY
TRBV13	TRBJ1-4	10	ASSRGPSELF
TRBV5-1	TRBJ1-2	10	ASSLGLGGYT
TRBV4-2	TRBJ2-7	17	ASSQDLEYAWGGSYEQY
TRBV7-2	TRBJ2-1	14	ASSWPGGATYNEQF
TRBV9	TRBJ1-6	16	ASSVEGVWPGGNSPLH
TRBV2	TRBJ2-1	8	ARGVTEQF
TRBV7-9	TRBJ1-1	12	ASSLVETAAEAF
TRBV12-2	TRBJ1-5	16	ASRSSIPPTGLSQPQH
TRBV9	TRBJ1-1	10	ASSSRGGQAF
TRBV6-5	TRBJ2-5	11	ASRPTGVETQY
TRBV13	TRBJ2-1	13	ASSFKETAYNEQF
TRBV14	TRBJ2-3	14	ASSHWPSGVTDTQY
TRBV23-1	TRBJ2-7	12	ASRTSGPSYEQY
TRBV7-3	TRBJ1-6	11	ASSSQQGSPLH
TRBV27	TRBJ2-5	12	ASSFAGPQETQY
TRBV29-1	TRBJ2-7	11	SVGGDNSYEQY
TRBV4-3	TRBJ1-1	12	ASRFMTGYPEAF
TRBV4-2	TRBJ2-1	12	ASSQQTGVNEQF
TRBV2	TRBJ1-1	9	ASRTYERAF
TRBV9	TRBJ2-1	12	ASSLGGGDNEQF
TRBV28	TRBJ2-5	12	ATLGTGIRETQY
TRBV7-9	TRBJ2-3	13	ASHYGGGSTDTQY
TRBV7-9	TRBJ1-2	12	ASSARQGYYGYT
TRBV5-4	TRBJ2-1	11	ASSLTGLNEQF
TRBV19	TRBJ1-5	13	ASSIGTGGYQPQH
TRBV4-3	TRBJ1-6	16	ASSQDLVSSSYNSPLH
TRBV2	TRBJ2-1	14	ASSGNRASLNNEQF
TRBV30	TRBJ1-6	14	AWSVQQAAYNSPLH
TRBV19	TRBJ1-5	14	ASRPPGVFSNQPQH
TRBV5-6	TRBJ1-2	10	ASRRTFYGYT
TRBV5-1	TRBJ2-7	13	ASSSGQGFLIEQY
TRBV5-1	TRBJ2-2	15	ASSLATGFANTGELF
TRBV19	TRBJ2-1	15	ASSMRLLGGSYNEQF
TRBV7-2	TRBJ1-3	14	ASSLKPGGSGNTIY
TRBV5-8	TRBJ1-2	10	ASSLVTGTGA
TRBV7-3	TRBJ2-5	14	ASSLKVGTGVETQY
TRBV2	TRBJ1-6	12	ASRSDRGNSPLH
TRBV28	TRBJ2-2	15	ASSGVRKWGDTGELF
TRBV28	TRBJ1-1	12	ASSRDKGNTEAF
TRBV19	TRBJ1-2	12	ASRTTGTAGGYT
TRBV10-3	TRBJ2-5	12	AISEVSDQETQY
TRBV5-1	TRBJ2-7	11	ASSDGQYYEQY
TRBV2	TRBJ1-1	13	ASGWEASWDTEAF
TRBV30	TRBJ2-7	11	AWAGAPGHEQY
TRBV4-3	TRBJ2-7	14	ASSQGYRGLSYEQY
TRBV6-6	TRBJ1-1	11	ASSLSERTEAF
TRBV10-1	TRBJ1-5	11	ASRETVNQPQH
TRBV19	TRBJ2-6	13	ASLNGLSGANVLT